Listed below are T cell receptor beta chains from one sample, sequenced in a study of T cells in Graves' hyperthyroidism and ophthalmopathy. TCRdb passed the multiplex PCR reads through MiXCR, listing each CDR3 protein once. The sample has about 360,000 distinct CDR3 sequences; approximately 14% are singletons. The sequenced sample was blood. These receptors originate from a woman aged 18 to 35 with Graves' hyperthyroidism that later progressed to Graves' ophthalmopathy. Both conserved end residues are part of each CDR3. D genes are given only for firm matches. A row's size may be missing; if present it is once, few, many or a size class.

clone size: many; V gene: TRBV11-2; J gene: TRBJ2-2; D gene: NA; CDR3 protein: CASSPGALYTGELFF; CDR3 DNA: TGTGCCAGCAGCCCGGGGGCTCTTTACACCGGGGAGCTGTTTTTT
clone size: NA; V gene: TRBV14; J gene: TRBJ2-7; D gene: NA; CDR3 protein: CASSQDFLGEQYF; CDR3 DNA: TGTGCCAGCAGCCAAGATTTCCTAGGGGAGCAGTACTTC
clone size: NA; V gene: TRBV6-2/TRBV6-3; J gene: TRBJ1-3; D gene: NA; CDR3 protein: CASTKGPGNTIYF; CDR3 DNA: TGTGCCAGCACCAAGGGCCCTGGAAACACCATATATTTT
clone size: many; V gene: TRBV11-2; J gene: TRBJ2-5; D gene: NA; CDR3 protein: CASSLRATPLEETQYF; CDR3 DNA: TGTGCCAGCAGCTTACGGGCAACCCCCCTGGAGGAGACCCAGTACTTC
clone size: NA; V gene: TRBV28; J gene: TRBJ2-3; D gene: TRBD2; CDR3 protein: CASNHSGGTDTQYF; CDR3 DNA: TGTGCCAGCAACCATTCGGGAGGGACAGATACGCAGTATTTT
clone size: NA; V gene: TRBV7-9; J gene: TRBJ2-7; D gene: TRBD2; CDR3 protein: CASSLGWASGNYEQYF; CDR3 DNA: TGTGCCAGCAGCTTAGGGTGGGCTAGCGGAAACTACGAGCAGTACTTC
clone size: many; V gene: TRBV28; J gene: TRBJ2-3; D gene: NA; CDR3 protein: CASSRPSLDTQYF; CDR3 DNA: TGTGCCAGCAGTCGACCGAGCCTGGATACGCAGTATTTT
clone size: many; V gene: TRBV5-1; J gene: TRBJ2-7; D gene: TRBD1; CDR3 protein: CASRGQGIHSYEQYF; CDR3 DNA: TGCGCCAGCAGGGGACAGGGGATACACTCCTACGAGCAGTACTTC
clone size: NA; V gene: TRBV30; J gene: TRBJ2-6; D gene: TRBD2; CDR3 protein: CAWSESGGDLTF; CDR3 DNA: TGTGCCTGGAGTGAGTCGGGGGGGGACCTGACTTTC
clone size: many; V gene: TRBV28; J gene: TRBJ1-2; D gene: NA; CDR3 protein: CASSPIQGPTYGYTF; CDR3 DNA: TGTGCCAGCAGTCCGATACAGGGCCCAACATATGGCTACACCTTC
clone size: many; V gene: TRBV28; J gene: TRBJ1-5; D gene: NA; CDR3 protein: CASRTGMARGPQHF; CDR3 DNA: TGTGCCAGCAGGACGGGGATGGCAAGGGGGCCCCAGCATTTT
clone size: many; V gene: TRBV27; J gene: TRBJ2-7; D gene: NA; CDR3 protein: CASSLGEGGAYEQYF; CDR3 DNA: TGTGCCAGCAGTTTAGGTGAGGGGGGAGCCTACGAGCAGTACTTC
clone size: NA; V gene: TRBV28; J gene: TRBJ1-6; D gene: NA; CDR3 protein: CASSFWTADLSPLHF; CDR3 DNA: TGTGCCAGCAGTTTTTGGACGGCGGATCTTTCACCCCTCCACTTT
clone size: few; V gene: TRBV29-1; J gene: TRBJ2-7; D gene: NA; CDR3 protein: CSVTGTSYEQYF; CDR3 DNA: TGCAGCGTGACCGGGACATCATACGAGCAGTACTTC
clone size: many; V gene: TRBV27; J gene: TRBJ1-3; D gene: NA; CDR3 protein: CASSLTGDSGNTIYF; CDR3 DNA: TGTGCCAGCAGTTTAACTGGGGATTCTGGAAACACCATATATTTT
clone size: few; V gene: TRBV6-1; J gene: TRBJ2-5; D gene: TRBD1; CDR3 protein: CASSLWNRGQGETQYF; CDR3 DNA: TGTGCCAGCAGTCTCTGGAACAGGGGGCAAGGAGAGACCCAGTACTTC
clone size: many; V gene: TRBV29-1; J gene: TRBJ1-1; D gene: NA; CDR3 protein: CSVERRLNTEAFF; CDR3 DNA: TGCAGCGTTGAGAGGAGGCTGAACACTGAAGCTTTCTTT
clone size: many; V gene: TRBV7-8; J gene: TRBJ2-1; D gene: TRBD2; CDR3 protein: CASSLRTLAGGYNEQFF; CDR3 DNA: TGTGCCAGCAGCTTAAGAACGCTAGCGGGCGGCTACAATGAGCAGTTCTTC
clone size: many; V gene: TRBV28; J gene: TRBJ1-5; D gene: NA; CDR3 protein: CASSLNRVIQPQHF; CDR3 DNA: TGTGCCAGCAGTTTGAACAGGGTTATTCAGCCCCAGCATTTT
clone size: NA; V gene: TRBV30; J gene: TRBJ2-1; D gene: NA; CDR3 protein: CAWASRLGGENNEQFF; CDR3 DNA: TGTGCCTGGGCCTCTAGACTTGGGGGAGAGAACAATGAGCAGTTCTTC
clone size: NA; V gene: TRBV18; J gene: TRBJ2-3; D gene: NA; CDR3 protein: CASSAQAPDTQYF; CDR3 DNA: TGTGCCAGCTCAGCTCAGGCCCCAGATACGCAGTATTTT
clone size: many; V gene: TRBV27; J gene: TRBJ1-6; D gene: TRBD1; CDR3 protein: CASSVTGGNSPLHF; CDR3 DNA: TGTGCCAGCAGCGTGACAGGGGGTAATTCACCCCTCCACTTT
clone size: many; V gene: TRBV27; J gene: TRBJ2-3; D gene: NA; CDR3 protein: CASSWGRGSTDTQYF; CDR3 DNA: TGTGCCAGCAGTTGGGGGCGGGGGAGCACAGATACGCAGTATTTT
clone size: NA; V gene: TRBV25-1; J gene: TRBJ1-5; D gene: NA; CDR3 protein: CASSGDANQPQHF; CDR3 DNA: TGTGCCAGCAGTGGGGACGCCAATCAGCCCCAGCATTTT
clone size: many; V gene: TRBV2; J gene: TRBJ2-7; D gene: TRBD1; CDR3 protein: CAGINRGPVYEQYF; CDR3 DNA: TGTGCCGGTATCAACAGGGGACCGGTCTACGAGCAGTACTTC
clone size: many; V gene: TRBV6-1; J gene: TRBJ2-1; D gene: NA; CDR3 protein: CASSDTAYNEQFF; CDR3 DNA: TGTGCCAGCAGTGATACAGCGTACAATGAGCAGTTCTTC
clone size: NA; V gene: TRBV5-6; J gene: TRBJ2-3; D gene: NA; CDR3 protein: CASSRQEGYTDTQYF; CDR3 DNA: TGTGCCAGCAGCAGGCAGGAGGGTTACACAGATACGCAGTATTTT
clone size: few; V gene: TRBV13; J gene: TRBJ2-7; D gene: NA; CDR3 protein: CASSVPGQTYEQYF; CDR3 DNA: TGTGCCAGCAGCGTACCGGGCCAGACCTACGAGCAGTACTTC
clone size: NA; V gene: TRBV11-1; J gene: TRBJ2-2; D gene: TRBD2; CDR3 protein: CASSLTLAGGYPQRDTGELFF; CDR3 DNA: TGTGCCAGCAGCTTAACACTAGCGGGAGGGTACCCCCAACGGGACACCGGGGAGCTGTTTTTT
clone size: many; V gene: TRBV2; J gene: TRBJ1-5; D gene: NA; CDR3 protein: CASKREDSVLPQHF; CDR3 DNA: TGTGCCAGCAAGCGCGAAGACAGCGTATTGCCCCAGCATTTT
clone size: few; V gene: TRBV4-2; J gene: TRBJ2-3; D gene: TRBD2; CDR3 protein: CASSQDTAGEGTQYF; CDR3 DNA: TGTGCCAGCAGCCAAGATACAGCGGGAGAGGGTACGCAGTATTTT
clone size: many; V gene: TRBV2; J gene: TRBJ2-7; D gene: NA; CDR3 protein: CASSARPQGNDEQYF; CDR3 DNA: TGTGCCAGCAGTGCTCGCCCTCAAGGTAACGACGAGCAGTACTTC
clone size: many; V gene: TRBV11-2; J gene: TRBJ2-1; D gene: NA; CDR3 protein: CASSFQGIEQFF; CDR3 DNA: TGTGCCAGCAGCTTTCAGGGGATAGAGCAGTTCTTC
clone size: NA; V gene: TRBV15; J gene: TRBJ2-7; D gene: NA; CDR3 protein: CATSRDQGFEQYF; CDR3 DNA: TGTGCCACCAGCAGAGATCAGGGCTTCGAGCAGTACTTC
clone size: few; V gene: TRBV24-1; J gene: TRBJ2-5; D gene: TRBD2; CDR3 protein: CATSDLKAGGPETQYF; CDR3 DNA: TGTGCCACCAGTGATTTAAAGGCGGGAGGGCCGGAGACCCAGTACTTC
clone size: many; V gene: TRBV18; J gene: TRBJ2-1; D gene: NA; CDR3 protein: CASSPPSINEQFF; CDR3 DNA: TGTGCCAGCTCACCACCGTCAATCAATGAGCAGTTCTTC
clone size: NA; V gene: TRBV7-9; J gene: TRBJ2-2; D gene: NA; CDR3 protein: CASSSRLWLRGNTGELFF; CDR3 DNA: TGTGCCAGCAGCTCCCGCCTCTGGTTGCGGGGGAACACCGGGGAGCTGTTTTTT
clone size: NA; V gene: TRBV13; J gene: TRBJ2-5; D gene: TRBD2; CDR3 protein: CASSPGLAGGREETQYF; CDR3 DNA: TGTGCCAGCAGCCCGGGACTAGCGGGAGGGCGTGAGGAGACCCAGTACTTC
clone size: NA; V gene: TRBV6-2/TRBV6-3; J gene: TRBJ2-5; D gene: NA; CDR3 protein: CASSYFVRGSQETQYF; CDR3 DNA: TGTGCCAGCAGTTACTTCGTGAGGGGGAGCCAAGAGACCCAGTACTTC
clone size: many; V gene: TRBV20-1; J gene: TRBJ2-1; D gene: NA; CDR3 protein: CSASQERHEQFF; CDR3 DNA: TGCAGTGCTTCCCAAGAGCGCCATGAGCAGTTCTTC
clone size: NA; V gene: TRBV6-4; J gene: TRBJ2-5; D gene: NA; CDR3 protein: CASSDWRGGETQYF; CDR3 DNA: TGTGCCAGCAGTGACTGGAGGGGCGGGGAGACCCAGTACTTC
clone size: many; V gene: TRBV2; J gene: TRBJ1-1; D gene: NA; CDR3 protein: CASTILEGTEAFF; CDR3 DNA: TGTGCCAGCACCATACTCGAAGGCACTGAAGCTTTCTTT
clone size: few; V gene: TRBV3-1; J gene: TRBJ1-1; D gene: NA; CDR3 protein: CASSRVLLLEGTEAFF; CDR3 DNA: TGTGCCAGCAGCCGGGTTTTACTGCTTGAAGGCACTGAAGCTTTCTTT
clone size: many; V gene: TRBV20-1; J gene: TRBJ1-5; D gene: NA; CDR3 protein: CSASGDRVGQPQHF; CDR3 DNA: TGCAGTGCTAGTGGAGATAGGGTCGGGCAGCCCCAGCATTTT